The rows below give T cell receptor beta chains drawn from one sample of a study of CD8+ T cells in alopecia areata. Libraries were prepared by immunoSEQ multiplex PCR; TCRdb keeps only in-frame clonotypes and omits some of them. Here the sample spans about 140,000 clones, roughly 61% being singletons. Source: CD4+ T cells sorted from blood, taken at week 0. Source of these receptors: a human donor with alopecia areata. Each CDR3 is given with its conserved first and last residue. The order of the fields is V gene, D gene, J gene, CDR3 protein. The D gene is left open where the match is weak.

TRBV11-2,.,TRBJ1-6,CASSPAGSYNSPLHF
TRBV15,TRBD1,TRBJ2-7,CATSREDRAPYEQYF
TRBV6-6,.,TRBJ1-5,CASSYSQASNQPQHF
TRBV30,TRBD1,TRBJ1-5,CAWDRGREQPQHF
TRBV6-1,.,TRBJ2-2,CASGTAGASTGELFF
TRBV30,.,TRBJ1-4,CAWSEGLGTNEKLFF
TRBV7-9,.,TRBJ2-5,CASSLLGGAQYF
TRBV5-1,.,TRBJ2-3,CASGRLNTDTQYF
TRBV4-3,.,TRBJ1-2,CASSQDGGNYGYTF
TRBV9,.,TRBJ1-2,CASSVDPTGSYGYTF
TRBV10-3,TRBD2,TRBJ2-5,CATGLAEETQYF
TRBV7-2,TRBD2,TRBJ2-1,CASSLGSGGANEQFF
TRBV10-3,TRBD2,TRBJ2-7,CAISGLAESYEQYF
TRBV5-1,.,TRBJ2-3,CASSLGPTSRRSTDTQYF
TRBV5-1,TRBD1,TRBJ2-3,CASDSGTGPTDTQYF